This T cell receptor beta chain was sequenced during a study of blood T cell repertoires in COVID-19. Study context: Sample material is recorded as cDNA or gDNA derived from T cells, B-cell-depleted T cells, or PBMCs.

Authors' methods: Amplification of reference gene primers was used by the study to estimate nucleated cell counts. Sequenced by immunoSEQ multiplex PCR; TCRdb stores in-frame clones only, minus some. The V and J calls and clone size were taken over from that table, and D and trimming were inferred from the DNA. The sample contains 350,000 to 400,000 clones, about 86% of which appear only once. This TCR derives from a woman in her sixties or seventies with COVID-19, enrolled during active disease. Sequenced sample: peripheral blood.

The CDR3 here is CASSSGTLSSYEQYF. CDR3 sequence (DNA): TGTGCCAGCAGCTCCGGGACATTGAGCTCCTACGAGCAGTACTTC. The chain combines TRBV5-4 with TRBJ2-7, with D maybe TRBD1 (6 bases). Germline values: CDR1 SGHNT, CDR2 YYREEE (reference sequence). The CDR3 contains 15 residues. Trimming took off 3 bases at V and 0 bases at J, with 13 bases between the two ends. Filled out from reference TRBV5-4 and TRBJ2-7, the complete variable domain reads ETGVTQSPTHLIKTRGQQVTLRCSSQSGHNTVSWYQQALGQGPQFIFQYYREEENGRGNFPPRFSGLQFPNYSSELNVNALELDDSALYLCASSSGTLSSYEQYFGPGTRLTVT.